The 26 T cell receptor beta chains below all came from one sample that was sequenced in a study of vaccination effects on CD4 cells after COVID-19 (dated by TCRdb to 2022 to 2024). After less than eleven days of culture, CD4+ T cells were isolated with the EasySep CD4+ T cell isolation kit. Preparation of the library involved the immunoSEQ multiplex PCR assay. TCRdb took this table from immuneACCESS and kept in-frame rearrangements with V and J called. Such tables lack part of the clones; where checked against another copy, unresolved V genes explain under half of the gap, and the rest is unexplained. The sample table holds about 70,000 clones, of which 70% to 80% were seen once. Clones ranked in the top ten supply roughly 1.9% of the sample. These receptors are not linked to any known antigen. The specimen comprised CD4+ T cells from PBMCs cultured without peptide, sampled before COVID-19 vaccination. Every receptor here comes from a human donor who received a COVID-19 vaccine.

The chain links TRBV11-1 to TRBJ1-2; 8 bases fit TRBD1. The germline V gene encodes CDR1 SGHAT and CDR2 FQDESV (reference sequence). The J segment lost 6 bases and the V segment lost 3 bases, leaving 0 bases of the junction unmatched. CDR3 size: 12 residues. The CDR3 sequence is CASSFRGHGYTF. The CDR3 DNA sequence: TGTGCCAGCAGCTTCAGGGGGCATGGCTACACCTTC.

This clone was counted a single time. V usage is TRBV4-1 and J usage is TRBJ1-2; 7 bases align to TRBD1. CDR1 MGHRA and CDR2 YSYEKL come from the germline V gene. V lost 1 base and J lost 4; bases outside the gene matches: 3. The CDR3 has 14 residues. The CDR3 region has the DNA TGCGCCAGCAGCCAAGGGGACAGTGGCTATGGCTACACCTTC. It encodes CASSQGDSGYGYTF.

V and J are TRBV4-2 and TRBJ2-1; the D gene is possibly TRBD2 (5 bases). Germline-derived CDR1 and CDR2 are LGHNA and YNFKEQ. The ends were cut back, 0 bases at V and 9 bases at J, with 18 bases in the middle. The CDR3 extends over 16 amino acids. The CDR3 sequence is CASSQDFSSSASEQFF. The CDR3 nucleotides read TGTGCCAGCAGCCAAGATTTTTCTAGCTCCGCTTCTGAGCAGTTCTTC.

This chain uses TRBV4-1 with TRBJ2-1, with D perhaps matching TRBD1 (6 bases). Trimming removed 0 bases from V and 7 bases from J, with 10 bases in between. CDR3 size: 14 residues. CDR1 and CDR2 (germline): MGHRA, YSYEKL. CDR3 sequence reads: CASSQDVRGNEQFF. The DNA of the CDR3 is TGCGCCAGCAGCCAAGATGTCAGGGGAAATGAGCAGTTCTTC.

This sequence joins TRBV28 and TRBJ2-5; D is ambiguous. V was clipped by 7 bases and J by 4 bases, with 10 bases between them. The CDR3 extends over 12 amino acids. CDR1 and CDR2 from the germline V gene are MDHEN and SYDVKM. The CDR3 nucleotides are TGTGCCAGCATATCGGCAGGAGAGACCCAGTACTTC. It encodes CASISAGETQYF.

DNA for the CDR3: TGTGCCAGCAGTGACACTAAGGTAGCGGGGCTCTTACAAGAGACCCAGTACTTC. Translation gives CASSDTKVAGLLQETQYF. The V call is TRBV25-1, the J call TRBJ2-5; the match to TRBD2 covers 8 bases. CDR1 is MGHDK, CDR2 SYGVNS, per germline. J lost 2 bases, V lost 3 bases, and 14 bases had no gene match. The CDR3 totals 18 residues. The whole variable domain, remainder taken from reference TRBV25-1 and TRBJ2-5, is EADIYQTPRYLVIGTGKKITLECSQTMGHDKMYWYQQDPGMELHLIHYSYGVNSTEKGDLSSESTVSRIRTEHFPLTLESARPSHTSQYLCASSDTKVAGLLQETQYFGPGTRLLVL.

The gene calls are TRBV29-1 and TRBJ1-2; a possible D gene is TRBD1 (5 bases). The V gene's germline CDR1 is SQVTM and CDR2 ANQGSEA. This CDR3 is built from 12 residues. Trimming removed 5 bases from V and 5 bases from J, with 12 bases in between. As DNA, the CDR3 is TGCAGCGTTCCGGCAGGGCTATATGGCTACACCTTC. As protein: CSVPAGLYGYTF.

The chain recombines TRBV2 with TRBJ2-1; D is possibly TRBD1 (5 bases). V lost 6 bases to trimming and J lost 4 bases, with 7 bases between them. The CDR3 runs to 12 residues. CDR1 is SNHLY and CDR2 is FYNNEI in the germline V gene. The CDR3 bases are TGTGCCAGCAGGAGACAGTACAATGAGCAGTTCTTC. It is translated as CASRRQYNEQFF.

V usage is TRBV6-4 and J usage is TRBJ2-3; TRBD2 agrees at 8 bases. Trimming took 0 bases from V and 5 from J; bases not matched to a gene: 7. This CDR3 region has 16 residues. The germline V gene has CDR1 MRHNA and CDR2 SNTAGT. The chain's CDR3 is CASSDSRTSRVDTQYF. CDR3 in DNA: TGTGCCAGCAGTGACTCCAGGACTAGCAGGGTAGATACGCAGTATTTT.

The V and J genes are TRBV28 and TRBJ1-4; 7 positions agree with TRBD1. V was pared by 0 bases and J by 3 bases, with 13 bases of the junction left unmatched. The CDR3 is made up of 19 amino acids. Germline-derived CDR1 and CDR2 are MDHEN and SYDVKM. Here the CDR3 DNA reads TGTGCCAGCAGTTTATGGCATCCGCAGGGGGATTGGCCTAATGAAAAACTGTTTTTT. Translated, it gives CASSLWHPQGDWPNEKLFF.

This clone showed up just a few times. This chain joins TRBV10-3 and TRBJ1-2; 8 positions agree with TRBD1. Trimming took 4 bases from V and 2 from J; bases not matched to a gene: 6. There are 15 residues in the CDR3. Germline CDR1 reads ENHRY; CDR2 reads SYGVKD. The CDR3 bases are TGTGCCATCAGTGCCTCGACAGGGGCCAACTATGGCTACACCTTC. It yields the protein CAISASTGANYGYTF.

This CDR3 reads CASSGTGQNIQYF. The CDR3 DNA reads TGCGCCAGCAGTGGGACAGGTCAAAACATTCAGTACTTC. The V call is TRBV10-2, the J call TRBJ2-4, with 7 bases aligning to TRBD1. V was pared by 4 bases and J by 5 bases, with 2 bases of the junction left unmatched. The length of the CDR3 is 13 residues. CDR1 and CDR2 from the germline V gene are WSHSY and SAAADI.

The gene calls are TRBV5-4 and TRBJ2-3; D not certain. Trimming left V 2 bases short and J 4 bases short, with 14 bases between. The CDR3 consists of 15 residues. Germline V gene data show CDR1 as SGHNT and CDR2 as YYREEE (reference sequence). The CDR3 sequence: CASSFSNSPSDTQYF. In DNA, the CDR3 is TGTGCCAGCAGCTTCTCAAATAGCCCCTCAGATACGCAGTATTTT. Looking up the rest from reference TRBV5-4 and TRBJ2-3 gives the full variable domain: ETGVTQSPTHLIKTRGQQVTLRCSSQSGHNTVSWYQQALGQGPQFIFQYYREEENGRGNFPPRFSGLQFPNYSSELNVNALELDDSALYLCASSFSNSPSDTQYFGPGTRLTVL.

With respect to this clone: The same CDR3 can be traced to other DNA sequences in this sample. The V gene is TRBV18, the J gene TRBJ2-5; D may be TRBD1 (5 bases). Per germline, CDR1 KGHSH and CDR2 LQKENI. V lost 3 bases, J lost 1 base, and 6 bases lay in between. The length of the CDR3 is 13 residues. CDR3 DNA: TGTGCCAGCTCACCGGGGCTCCAAGAGACCCAGTACTTC. Translated, it gives CASSPGLQETQYF.

The J gene is TRBJ1-3, the V gene TRBV5-1; 7 positions agree with TRBD1. This CDR3 is built from 16 residues. The germline CDR1 and CDR2 sequences are SGHRS and YFSETQ. After removal of 0 bases from V and 0 bases from J, the junction contained 3 bases not matched to a gene. The CDR3, as DNA: TGCGCCAGCAGCTTGGGGACAGGAAGCTCTGGAAACACCATATATTTT. As protein: CASSLGTGSSGNTIYF. The complete variable domain, with remaining parts taken from reference TRBV5-1 and TRBJ1-3, reads KAGVTQTPRYLIKTRGQQVTLSCSPISGHRSVSWYQQTPGQGLQFLFEYFSETQRNKGNFPGRFSGRQFSNSRSEMNVSTLELGDSALYLCASSLGTGSSGNTIYFGEGSWLTVV.

V gene TRBV6-5 combines with J gene TRBJ2-4; D gene unclear. Trimming removed 0 bases from V and 0 bases from J, with 6 bases in between. CDR1 and CDR2 from the germline V gene are MNHEY and SVGAGI. The CDR3 is made up of 15 amino acids. DNA for the CDR3: TGTGCCAGCAGTTACTCAGGGATAGCCAAAAACATTCAGTACTTC. Translation gives CASSYSGIAKNIQYF.

Regarding this clone: Other nucleotide sequences from this sample produce the same CDR3. This sequence joins TRBV9 and TRBJ1-2; D not resolved. V lost 0 bases and J lost 1, with 4 bases in between. The CDR3 contains 13 residues. Looked up from germline, CDR1 is SGDLS and CDR2 is YYNGEE. The CDR3 reads CASSVDSNYGYTF. The CDR3 DNA reads TGTGCCAGCAGCGTAGACAGTAACTATGGCTACACCTTC.

The chain combines TRBV6-5 with TRBJ2-3; no clear D gene. The CDR3 contains 13 residues. The ends were cut back, 2 bases at V and 4 bases at J, with 7 bases in the middle. Germline V lookup: CDR1 MNHEY, CDR2 SVGAGI. CDR3 amino acids: CASSYIEADTQYF. The CDR3 DNA is TGTGCCAGCAGTTACATAGAGGCAGATACGCAGTATTTT.

There are a few counts of this clone. This sequence joins TRBV7-3 and TRBJ1-1, with D unresolved. This CDR3 contains 13 residues. Trimming shortened V by 2 bases and J by 7 bases, and 11 bases separated the two germline ends. Germline V gene data show CDR1 as SGHTA and CDR2 as FQGTGA. The CDR3 protein is CASSLWAAGEAFF. The DNA of the CDR3 is TGTGCCAGCAGCTTATGGGCAGCGGGTGAAGCTTTCTTT.

The rearrangement joins TRBV5-4 to TRBJ1-2; no reliable D call. Germline CDR1 is SGHNT and CDR2 is YYREEE (reference sequence). CDR3 length: 15 residues. Deletions cut 0 bases from V and 0 bases from J, with 9 bases between. The CDR3 nucleotides are TGTGCCAGCAGCTTGGGTTCAGGAACTAACTATGGCTACACCTTC. Its protein product is CASSLGSGTNYGYTF.

The V call is TRBV5-1, the J call TRBJ2-5; 14 bases are shared with TRBD2. Germline V gene sequence: CDR1 SGHRS, CDR2 YFSETQ. V dropped 1 base and J dropped 5; count of bases not matched to a gene: 7. The CDR3 consists of 17 residues. CDR3 nucleotides: TGCGCCAGCAGCTTGTTGACTAGCGGGGGGGCCGGGGAGACCCAGTACTTC. Amino acid sequence: CASSLLTSGGAGETQYF.

CDR3 in DNA: TGTGCCAGTAGTCCAGGAGGGTTCGAGCAGTACGTC. It specifies CASSPGGFEQYV. The V call is TRBV19, the J call TRBJ2-7, with D perhaps TRBD2 (6 bases). The V gene lost 5 bases and the J gene lost 6 bases, with 11 bases spanning the gap. This CDR3 has 12 amino acids. Germline V gene sequence: CDR1 LNHDA, CDR2 SQIVND (reference sequence).

This clone turned up a few times. The V gene is TRBV6-5, the J gene TRBJ1-3, with D possibly being TRBD1 (6 bases). CDR1 is MNHEY, CDR2 SVGAGI, per germline. Trimming cost V 11 bases and J 4 bases, with 18 bases left between them. CDR3 length: 14 residues. In DNA, the CDR3 is TGTGCCGCAAGGAGAACAGGGAGAGGAAACACCATATATTTT. Its protein is CAARRTGRGNTIYF.

The chain uses TRBV10-2 and TRBJ1-2; D is undetermined. The germline CDR1 and CDR2 sequences are WSHSY and SAAADI. The CDR3 has 12 residues. Trimming pared 6 bases from V and 7 bases from J, leaving 12 bases between. This CDR3 reads CASRDQGAGYTF. The CDR3 DNA reads TGCGCCAGCAGGGACCAAGGAGCTGGCTACACCTTC.

The V and J genes are TRBV6-5 and TRBJ2-7; 7 bases line up with TRBD1. This CDR3 has 15 amino acids. The V and J ends lost 6 bases and 6 bases, in that order; junction bases with no gene match: 14. Germline V gene lookup returns CDR1 MNHEY and CDR2 SVGAGI. CDR3 DNA sequence: TGTGCCAGCAGACCCGGAGACAGGGCGAGGGGCGAGCAGTACGTC. As protein: CASRPGDRARGEQYV.

The V gene is TRBV2, the J gene TRBJ2-3; D might be TRBD1 (6 bases). Trimming took off 6 bases at V and 2 bases at J, with 12 bases between the two ends. The CDR3 consists of 14 residues. Germline V lookup: CDR1 SNHLY, CDR2 FYNNEI. Here the CDR3 DNA reads TGTGCCAGCAGCAGAGGGACAATCACAGATACGCAGTATTTT. It codes for CASSRGTITDTQYF.